This T cell receptor beta chain is drawn from a study of blood T cell repertoires in COVID-19. In the study overall: Whether acute or convalescent, the COVID-19 samples came from the United States, Italy and Spain. In each case, the material was cDNA or gDNA derived from T cells, B-cell-depleted T cells, or PBMCs.

Original handling: Amplification of reference gene primers was used by the study to estimate nucleated cell counts. Sequenced by immunoSEQ multiplex PCR; TCRdb stores in-frame clones only, minus some. V and J calls and clone size are copied from that table; D and trimming were computed from the DNA. This table has roughly 320,000 clones, about 90% appearing once. Seattle-derived patients entered the study during active infection and were followed longitudinally. Sequencing was done on a sample of peripheral blood. The sequence came from a woman aged 50 to 60 with COVID-19, enrolled during active disease.

CDR3 sequence: CASSGSSRRKEKLFF. CDR3 bases: TGCGCCAGCAGCGGCTCTAGTCGAAGGAAGGAAAAACTGTTTTTT. The V and J genes are TRBV5-1 and TRBJ1-4; D unresolved. CDR1 is SGHRS, CDR2 YFSETQ, per germline. V lost 4 bases and J 8 bases, leaving 18 bases between the germline ends. The CDR3 runs to 15 residues.